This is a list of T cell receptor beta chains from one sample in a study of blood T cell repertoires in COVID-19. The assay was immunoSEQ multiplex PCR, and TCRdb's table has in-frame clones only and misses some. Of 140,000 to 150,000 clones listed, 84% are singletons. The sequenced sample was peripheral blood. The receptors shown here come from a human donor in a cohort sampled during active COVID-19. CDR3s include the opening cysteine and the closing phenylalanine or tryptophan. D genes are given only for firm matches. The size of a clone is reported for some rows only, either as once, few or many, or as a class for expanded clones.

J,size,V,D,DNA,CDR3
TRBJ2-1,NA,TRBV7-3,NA,TGTGCCAGCAGCTTCCAGTTGCAGTTCTTC,CASSFQLQFF
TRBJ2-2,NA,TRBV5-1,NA,TGCGCCAGCAGCTTGGGTCTCCCCGGGGAGCTGTTTTTT,CASSLGLPGELFF
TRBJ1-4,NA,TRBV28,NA,TGTGCCAGCAGTACGCTGCAAGGAGGGAGTGAAAAACTGTTTTTT,CASSTLQGGSEKLFF
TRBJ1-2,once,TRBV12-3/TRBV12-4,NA,TGTGCCAGCAGTCTTTCAGGGAACTATGGCTACACCTTC,CASSLSGNYGYTF
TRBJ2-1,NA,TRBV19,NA,TGTGCCAGTAGTATAGAAGGACAGACTATTCGAGGTGAGCAGTTCTTC,CASSIEGQTIRGEQFF
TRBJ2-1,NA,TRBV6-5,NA,TGTGCCAGCGGCCGGGACTCCTACAATGAGCAGTTCTTC,CASGRDSYNEQFF
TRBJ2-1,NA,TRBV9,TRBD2,TGTGCCAGCAGCCTCACGGGACTAGATGAGCAGTTCTTC,CASSLTGLDEQFF
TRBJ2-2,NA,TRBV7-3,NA,TGTGCCAGCAGCTTAAATTCCCCGGGGAACACCGGGGAGCTGTTTTTT,CASSLNSPGNTGELFF
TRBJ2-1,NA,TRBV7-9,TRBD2,TGTGCCAGCAGCTCGGCTAGCGGGGGGGGACCCTACAATGAGCAGTTCTTC,CASSSASGGGPYNEQFF
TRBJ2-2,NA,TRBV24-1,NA,TGTGCCACCAGTGATCGAGCCATCTCCGCGGGGACCGGGGAGCTGTTTTTT,CATSDRAISAGTGELFF
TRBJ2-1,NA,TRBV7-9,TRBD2,TGTGCCACCCTGACTAGCGGGGGGGGCAATGAGCAGTTCTTC,CATLTSGGGNEQFF
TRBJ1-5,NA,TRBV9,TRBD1,TGTGCCAGCAGCCCTGAGAGGGGGCGCGTGGGCAATCAGCCCCAGCATTTT,CASSPERGRVGNQPQHF
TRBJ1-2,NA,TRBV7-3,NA,TGTGCCAGCAGTCAAACCGGCGGGACTGAGTATGGCTACACCTTC,CASSQTGGTEYGYTF
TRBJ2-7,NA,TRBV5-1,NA,TGCGCCAGCAGCTTGGAACAGGCCCCCTACGAGCAGTACTTC,CASSLEQAPYEQYF
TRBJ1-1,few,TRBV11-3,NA,TGTGCCAGCAGCTTAGTCGGGGATGCTTTCTTT,CASSLVGDAFF
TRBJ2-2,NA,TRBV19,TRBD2,TGTGCCAGTAGTACCCTAAAACGGACTAGAAGTGCCACCGGGGAGCTGTTTTTT,CASSTLKRTRSATGELFF
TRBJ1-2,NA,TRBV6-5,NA,TGTGCCAGCAGTTACAGCGGGGGCCGCTACACCTTC,CASSYSGGRYTF
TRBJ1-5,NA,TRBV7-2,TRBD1,TGTGCCAGCAGCTTAGTTTCAGGGGGCGGTGGTCAGCCCCAGCATTTT,CASSLVSGGGGQPQHF
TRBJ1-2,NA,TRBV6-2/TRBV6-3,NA,TGTGCCAGCAGTACGACAGGCTATGGCTACACCTTC,CASSTTGYGYTF
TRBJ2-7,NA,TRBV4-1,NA,TGCGCCAGCAGCCAAGATCCCACGGTCTCCTACGAGCAGTACTTC,CASSQDPTVSYEQYF
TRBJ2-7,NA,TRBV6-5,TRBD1,TGTGCCAGTAAGAGTTCCATGACAGGGGACTACGAGCAGTACTTC,CASKSSMTGDYEQYF
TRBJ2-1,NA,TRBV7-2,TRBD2,TGTGCCAGCAGCTTAGGTTGGCTAGCGGGGCTCGATGAGCAGTTCTTC,CASSLGWLAGLDEQFF
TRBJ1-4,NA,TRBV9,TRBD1,TGTGCCAGCAGCGAAACAGGGGAGAGGACTAATGAAAAACTGTTTTTT,CASSETGERTNEKLFF
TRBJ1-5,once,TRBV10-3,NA,TGTGCCATCAGTGCTGACAGTGATCAGCCCCAGCATTTT,CAISADSDQPQHF
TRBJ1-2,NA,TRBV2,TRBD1,TGTGCCAGCCGACTGAGGCAGGGGGGAATTAATGGCTACACCTTC,CASRLRQGGINGYTF
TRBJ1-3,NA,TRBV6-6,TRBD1,TGTGCCAGCAGCAAAGGACAGGGGGCTGGAAACACCATATATTTT,CASSKGQGAGNTIYF
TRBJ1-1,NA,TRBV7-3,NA,TGTGCCAGCAGCTTAACTGGGGCCTTCACTGAAGCTTTCTTT,CASSLTGAFTEAFF
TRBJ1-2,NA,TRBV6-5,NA,TGTGCCACCTCGACGGGGAATGGCTACACCTTC,CATSTGNGYTF